This T cell receptor (beta chain) was sequenced during a study of Tregs in tolerant kidney transplant recipients. The CDR3 consists of 15 residues. V lost 5 bases and J lost 3; bases outside the gene matches: 6. The germline V gene encodes CDR1 PRHDT and CDR2 FYEKMQ (reference sequence). TCRdb keeps only in-frame clones here, not all; method: immunoSEQ multiplex PCR. This table has around 50,000 clones, around four fifths appearing once. J is TRBJ1-4 and V is TRBV13; 7 bases line up with TRBD1. The TCR sequence derives from a human donor in good health. Sequencing was carried out using CD4+ T cells from blood. The CDR3 loop is CASSAGGPPNEKLFF. The DNA of the CDR3 is TGTGCCAGCAGCGCAGGGGGACCACCTAATGAAAAACTGTTTTTT.